This T cell receptor beta chain was identified in a study of OX40 agonist ivuxolimab in advanced cancers. Study-wide context: Of the patients, three showed partial responses, one with hepatocellular carcinoma and two with cutaneous melanoma.

Comment on this clone: Antigen: not known.

Cycle 7 day 1, cycle 4 day 1, and baseline were the timepoints at which blood was sampled. The protocol was immunoSEQ multiplex PCR, while the TCRdb copy is restricted to in-frame clones and leaves out a portion. Here the sample spans 70,000 to 100,000 clones, 65% to 90% being singletons. With 0 bases removed from V and 1 base from J, the gap between germline ends came to 8 bases. Per germline, CDR1 SGHDT and CDR2 YYEEEE. The CDR3 has 14 amino acids. General study points: Among patients with partial responses at 0.1-3.0 mg/kg, clonal expansion was among the lowest.

Here the sequenced sample was CD4+ or CD8+ T cells sorted from blood, taken in a trial of the OX40 agonist ivuxolimab. This chain uses TRBV5-6 with TRBJ2-7; D gene uncertain. The origin of this receptor is an adult with an advanced solid tumor such as melanoma, head and neck, liver or kidney cancer. CDR3 loop: CASSLDRSSYEQYF. The CDR3 nucleotides are TGTGCCAGCAGCTTGGATCGCAGTTCCTACGAGCAGTACTTC.